Following are 19 T cell receptor beta chains from one sample sequenced in a study of blood T cells in healthy people across ages. A second PCR of roughly 7 to 11 cycles used a sample-barcoded 5' primer and a J-beta primer mix. TCRdb fed the 5' RACE reads into MiXCR, producing one record per CDR3 protein. This sample yields approximately 760,000 distinct CDR3 sequences, of which 20% to 25% are seen a single time; around 9.2% belongs to the top ten. These data are also associated with another study on T cells of mothers and their children.

Sequenced material: blood. The receptors come from a boy aged 5-17 years in good health.

This clonotype was picked up a small number of times. CDR3: CASTGTGVVYGYTF. CDR3 coding DNA: TGTGCCAGCACAGGGACAGGGGTTGTCTATGGCTACACCTTC. The chain joins TRBV28 to TRBJ1-2, with 10 bases aligning to TRBD1. This CDR3 region has 14 residues. Unmatched junction bases numbered 6, after V lost 7 bases and J lost 4 bases. The germline gives CDR1 MDHEN, CDR2 SYDVKM.

The rearrangement links TRBV29-1 to TRBJ2-1; a weak D match, TRBD1 (6 bases). Germline lookup yields CDR1 SQVTM and CDR2 ANQGSEA. The CDR3 is 10 amino acids. The V end was cut by 6 bases, the J end by 10 bases, with 10 bases between. This chain's CDR3 is CSVSGTEQFF. The CDR3 DNA follows: TGCAGCGTCTCCGGGACAGAGCAGTTCTTC.

The chain couples TRBV20-1 to TRBJ2-5; either TRBD1 or TRBD2 may fit D (5 bases each). The J call is uncertain, as TRBJ2-7 better fits the DNA end. This CDR3 contains 18 residues. Germline CDR1 is DFQATT and CDR2 is SNEGSKA (reference sequence). For the CDR3, the DNA is TGCAGTGCTAGAGAAGCGGACATCCCGTTTTCCCGATCCTACGAGCAGTACTTC. It is translated as CSAREADIPFSRSYEQYF.

This clonotype came up many times. The rearrangement joins TRBV29-1 to TRBJ2-7; tentative D call: TRBD1 (5 bases). Germline values: CDR1 SQVTM, CDR2 ANQGSEA. This CDR3 contains 12 residues. V was pared by 1 base and J by 1 base, with 5 bases between. The DNA for the CDR3 is TGCAGCGTTGAAGGGACATCCTACGAGCAGTACTTC. Protein product: CSVEGTSYEQYF.

This clonotype was seen ten or more times. The genes are TRBV12-3 or TRBV12-4 and TRBJ1-1; D is uncertain. Deletions cut 5 bases from V and 3 bases from J, with 10 bases between. CDR3 size: 13 residues. The CDR3 here is CASSPGGDTEAFF. CDR3 sequence (DNA): TGTGCCAGCAGTCCCGGTGGGGACACTGAAGCTTTCTTT.

This clonotype has only a few counts. One end of the junction does not line up with germline, which may come from a read error. The rearrangement uses TRBV7-7 and TRBJ2-2; D is unclear. Germline CDR1 reads SSHAT; CDR2 reads FNYEAQ (reference sequence). This CDR3 spans 14 amino acids. The CDR3 coding sequence is TGTGCTAGCAGCTTAATAGCGAACACCGGGGAGCTGTTTTTT. Protein sequence: CASSLIANTGELFF.

This clonotype was detected only a few times. The J gene is TRBJ2-2, the V gene TRBV28, with D hard to call. The V end lost 3 bases, the J end lost 9 bases, and 5 bases lay between the germline ends. This CDR3 is built from 11 residues. Germline-derived CDR1 and CDR2 are MDHEN and SYDVKM. CDR3 bases: TGTGCCAGCAGTTTTTCCCGGGAGCTGTTTTTT. Amino acids: CASSFSRELFF.

The chain joins TRBV6-8 to TRBJ2-7; no clear D gene. The CDR3 runs 16 residues. Germline V gene lookup returns CDR1 MNHGY and CDR2 SAAAGT. V lost 0 bases and J lost 3, with 15 bases in between. This CDR3 reads CASSYSKFEDCYEQYF. The CDR3 DNA is TGTGCCAGCAGTTACTCGAAATTTGAGGATTGCTACGAGCAGTACTTC.

This clonotype has more than one count but fewer than ten. The chain couples TRBV28 to TRBJ2-2, with D perhaps matching TRBD1 (5 bases). The CDR3 is made up of 16 amino acids. Per the germline V gene, CDR1 is MDHEN and CDR2 is SYDVKM. Trimming cost V 4 bases and J 1 base, with 13 bases left between them. CDR3 in amino acids: CASSSKTGRNTGELFF. In DNA, the CDR3 is TGTGCCAGCAGTTCTAAAACAGGACGGAACACCGGGGAGCTGTTTTTT.

The chain joins TRBV7-2 to TRBJ2-7; 8 bases line up with TRBD2. CDR1 is SGHTA and CDR2 is FQGNSA in the germline V gene. The CDR3 contains 16 residues. Trimming took 5 bases from V and 2 from J; bases not matched to a gene: 11. The CDR3 reads CASSQLAVRLTYEQYF. CDR3 DNA: TGTGCCAGCAGCCAACTAGCGGTGCGACTCACCTACGAGCAGTACTTC.

This clonotype turned up a few times. In DNA, the CDR3 is TGTGCCATCAGTGAGTCCTCCACTGAAGCTTTCTTT. Translating it yields CAISESSTEAFF. The J gene is TRBJ1-1, the V gene TRBV10-3; D gene uncertain. The CDR3 spans 12 residues. Germline loops: CDR1 ENHRY, CDR2 SYGVKD. Trimming pared 0 bases from V and 4 bases from J, leaving 3 bases between.

In this sample, this clonotype turned up a few times. The chain joins TRBV7-8 to TRBJ1-1, with 7 bases fitting TRBD1. V lost 3 bases, J lost 5 bases, and 3 bases stayed unmatched. The CDR3 runs to 13 residues. CDR1 and CDR2 from the germline V gene are SGHVS and FQNEAQ. Here the CDR3 reads CASSLQDRTEAFF. Written as DNA, the CDR3 is TGTGCCAGCAGCTTGCAGGACAGGACTGAAGCTTTCTTT. Based on the CDR3 plus reference TRBV7-8 and TRBJ1-1, the full variable domain is GAGVSQSPRYKVAKRGQDVALRCDPISGHVSLFWYQQALGQGPEFLTYFQNEAQLDKSGLPSDRFFAERPEGSVSTLKIQRTQQEDSAVYLCASSLQDRTEAFFGQGTRLTVV.

The chain combines TRBV19 with TRBJ1-2; D perhaps matches TRBD1 (5 bases). The CDR3 consists of 14 residues. Trimming stripped 3 bases from V and 2 bases from J, with 10 bases between. CDR1 LNHDA and CDR2 SQIVND come from the germline V gene (reference sequence). The CDR3 bases are TGTGCCAGTAGTATCCGAGACAGAAACTATGGCTACACCTTC. Protein sequence: CASSIRDRNYGYTF.

The rearrangement uses TRBV29-1 and TRBJ2-7, with 13 bases matching TRBD2. Trimming at V came to 7 bases and at J to 3 bases, leaving 12 bases not matched to a gene. Germline assignment: CDR1 SQVTM and CDR2 ANQGSEA. The CDR3 contains 16 residues. Written as DNA, the CDR3 is TGCAGCGCCGAGAGCCGGACTAGCGGGGGAAACTACGAGCAGTACTTC. This sequence encodes CSAESRTSGGNYEQYF.

This clonotype came up a few times. The gene calls are TRBV11-2 and TRBJ1-4; D may be TRBD1 (5 bases). Trimming removed 5 bases at V and 5 bases at J, with 18 bases between. The CDR3 is made up of 16 amino acids. The germline V gene encodes CDR1 SGHAT and CDR2 FQNNGV. The CDR3 sequence is CASSPPRGASNEKLFF. CDR3 bases: TGTGCCAGCAGCCCTCCGAGGGGCGCGTCCAATGAAAAACTGTTTTTT. The variable domain in full, with the rest retrieved from reference TRBV11-2 and TRBJ1-4, is EAGVAQSPRYKIIEKRQSVAFWCNPISGHATLYWYQQILGQGPKLLIQFQNNGVVDDSQLPKDRFSAERLKGVDSTLKIQPAKLEDSAVYLCASSPPRGASNEKLFFGSGTQLSVL.

This clonotype was detected many times. This sequence joins TRBV6-2 or TRBV6-3 and TRBJ2-7; 7 bases agree with TRBD2. The CDR3 totals 15 residues. The V and J ends lost 7 bases and 1 base, in that order; junction bases with no gene match: 10. Germline CDR1 and CDR2: MNHEY and SVGEGT. The CDR3 DNA follows: TGTGCCAGCACGGAGAGCGGGGCGCAATCCTACGAGCAGTACTTC. Its protein product is CASTESGAQSYEQYF.

The rearrangement joins TRBV7-3 to TRBJ2-1; D not certain. The CDR3 loop spans 14 amino acids. Trimming stripped 5 bases from V and 1 base from J, with 9 bases between. The germline gives CDR1 SGHTA, CDR2 FQGTGA. In DNA form, the CDR3 reads TGTGCCAGCAGCCCTTATGCTTCCTACAATGAGCAGTTCTTC. It specifies CASSPYASYNEQFF.

This clonotype occurred a few times. The chain combines TRBV3-1 with TRBJ2-7; 10 bases agree with TRBD2. This CDR3 region has 17 residues. From germline, CDR1 is LGHDT and CDR2 YNNKEL (reference sequence). Trimming at V came to 3 bases and at J to 2 bases, leaving 10 bases not matched to a gene. This CDR3 reads CASSHLAGVQNPYEQYF. The CDR3, as DNA: TGTGCCAGCAGCCACCTAGCGGGAGTGCAAAACCCCTACGAGCAGTACTTC.

The chain's CDR3 is CASTRGSYNEQFF. In DNA form, the CDR3 reads TGTGCCAGCACCCGCGGGAGCTACAATGAGCAGTTCTTC. The rearrangement links TRBV7-8 to TRBJ2-1; 7 nucleotides line up with TRBD2. CDR3 length: 13 residues. V lost 7 bases, J lost 3 bases, and 3 bases stayed unmatched. Germline lookup yields CDR1 SGHVS and CDR2 FQNEAQ.